The clone carrying this T cell receptor (beta chain) was seen more than once but under ten times. CDR1 SGDLS and CDR2 YYNGEE come from the germline V gene. The V and J ends lost 3 bases and 5 bases respectively, with 5 bases between them. The CDR3 is 12 residues long. Using constant-segment primers, 5'RACE produced TCR alpha and TCR beta cDNA libraries carrying sample barcodes and UMIs. TCRdb re-derived calls from the 5' RACE reads in MiXCR, one entry per CDR3 protein. The table shows a few hundred thousand distinct CDR3 sequences, with around a quarter occurring only once. The data originate from a study of T-cell memory formation after mild COVID-19. Study information: Largely, the TCR clusters proved donor specific.

The receptor was derived from an adult woman who had mild COVID-19 (a few samples of this study predate the infection). Cell type and time point are not known. The chain uses TRBV9 and TRBJ2-2, with D unclear. The sequencing input was PBMCs or a T cell subset sorted from them (not recorded which). The CDR3 spells CASSETTGELFF. The CDR3 nucleotides read TGTGCCAGCAGCGAGACTACCGGGGAGCTGTTTTTT. The complete variable domain, with remaining parts taken from reference TRBV9 and TRBJ2-2, reads DSGVTQTPKHLITATGQRVTLRCSPRSGDLSVYWYQQSLDQGLQFLIQYYNGEERAKGNILERFSAQQFPDLHSELNLSSLELGDSALYFCASSETTGELFFGEGSRLTVL.